This T cell receptor (beta chain) was identified in a study of blood T cell repertoires in COVID-19. Here immunoSEQ multiplex PCR was the method, and the copy in TCRdb shows in-frame clones only, minus some. The sample holds 150,000 to 200,000 clones; roughly nine tenths are singletons and the top ten take about a sixth. Sequencing was performed on peripheral blood. The TCR was taken from a man aged 60 to 75 with active or convalescent COVID-19.

This chain's CDR3 is CSGTGGDTGELFF. In nucleotides, the CDR3 is TGCAGCGGGACAGGGGGCGACACCGGGGAGCTGTTTTTT. The rearrangement joins TRBV29-1 to TRBJ2-2; TRBD1 matches at 11 bases. The ends lost 7 bases at V and 3 bases at J; junction bases unmatched: 1. CDR1 SQVTM and CDR2 ANQGSEA come from the germline V gene. The CDR3 contains 13 residues.